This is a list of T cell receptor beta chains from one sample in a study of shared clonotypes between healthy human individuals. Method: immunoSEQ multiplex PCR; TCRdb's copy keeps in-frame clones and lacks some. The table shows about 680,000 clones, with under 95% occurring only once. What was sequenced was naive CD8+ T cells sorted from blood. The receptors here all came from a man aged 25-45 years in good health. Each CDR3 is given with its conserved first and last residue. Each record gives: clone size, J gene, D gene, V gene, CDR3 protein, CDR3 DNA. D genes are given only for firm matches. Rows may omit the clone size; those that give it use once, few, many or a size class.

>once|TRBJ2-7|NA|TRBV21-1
CASSKSDRGDSYEQYF
TGTGCCAGCAGCAAAAGTGACAGGGGGGATTCCTACGAGCAGTACTTC
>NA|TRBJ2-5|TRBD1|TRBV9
CASSSGQRETQYF
TGTGCCAGCAGCTCGGGACAGAGAGAGACCCAGTACTTC
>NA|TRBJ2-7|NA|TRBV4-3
CASSQDGAYEQYF
TGCGCCAGCAGCCAAGATGGCGCCTACGAGCAGTACTTC
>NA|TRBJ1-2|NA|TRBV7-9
CASSLATRANYGYTF
TGTGCCAGCAGCTTAGCGACCAGGGCTAACTATGGCTACACCTTC
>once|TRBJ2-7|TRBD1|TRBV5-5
CASSFADREYEQYF
TGTGCCAGCAGCTTCGCCGACAGGGAATACGAGCAGTACTTC
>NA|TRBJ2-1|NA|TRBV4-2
CASSQALLANEQFF
TGTGCCAGCAGCCAGGCCCTTCTGGCTAATGAGCAGTTCTTC
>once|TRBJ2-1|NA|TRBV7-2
CASSLISPSVEQFF
TGTGCCAGCAGCTTAATTAGTCCCTCGGTGGAGCAGTTCTTC
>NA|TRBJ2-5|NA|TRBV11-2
CASSLEYGQQETQYF
TGTGCCAGCAGCTTAGAATACGGACAGCAAGAGACCCAGTACTTC
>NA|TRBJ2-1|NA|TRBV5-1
CASSFRDGGYYNEQFF
TGCGCCAGCAGCTTCCGGGACGGGGGTTACTACAATGAGCAGTTCTTC
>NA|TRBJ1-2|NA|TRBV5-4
CAQQRRGEYGYTF
TGTGCCCAACAGAGGAGGGGGGAATATGGCTACACCTTC
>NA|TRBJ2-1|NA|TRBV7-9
CASSSTGKAYNEQFF
TGTGCCAGCAGCTCCACAGGGAAGGCCTACAATGAGCAGTTCTTC
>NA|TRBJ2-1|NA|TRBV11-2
CASSGLASYNEQFF
TGTGCCAGCTCTGGGCTGGCATCCTACAATGAGCAGTTCTTC
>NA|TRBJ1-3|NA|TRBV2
CASSVGGAPGNTIYF
TGTGCCAGCAGTGTCGGCGGTGCCCCTGGAAACACCATATATTTT
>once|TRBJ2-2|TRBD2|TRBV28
CASSFSGRAGTGELFF
TGTGCCAGCAGTTTCAGCGGGAGGGCCGGTACCGGGGAGCTGTTTTTT
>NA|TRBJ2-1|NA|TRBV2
CASSFLGYEQFF
TGTGCCAGCAGCTTTTTAGGGTATGAGCAGTTCTTC
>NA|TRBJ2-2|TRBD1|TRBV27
CASSPGTGNTGELFF
TGTGCCAGCAGCCCCGGGACAGGAAACACCGGGGAGCTGTTTTTT
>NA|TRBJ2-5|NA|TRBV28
CASSFTRGGETQYF
TGTGCCAGCAGTTTCACCAGGGGGGGCGAGACCCAGTACTTC
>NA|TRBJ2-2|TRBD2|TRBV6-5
CASSTSGTGELFF
TGTGCCAGCTCGACTAGCGGGACGGGGGAGCTGTTTTTT
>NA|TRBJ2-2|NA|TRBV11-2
CASSLWGTGEGTGELFF
TGTGCCAGCAGCTTATGGGGTACAGGGGAGGGGACCGGGGAGCTGTTTTTT
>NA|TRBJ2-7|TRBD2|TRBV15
CATSMREKLYEQYF
TGTGCCACCAGCATGCGGGAGAAACTATACGAGCAGTACTTC